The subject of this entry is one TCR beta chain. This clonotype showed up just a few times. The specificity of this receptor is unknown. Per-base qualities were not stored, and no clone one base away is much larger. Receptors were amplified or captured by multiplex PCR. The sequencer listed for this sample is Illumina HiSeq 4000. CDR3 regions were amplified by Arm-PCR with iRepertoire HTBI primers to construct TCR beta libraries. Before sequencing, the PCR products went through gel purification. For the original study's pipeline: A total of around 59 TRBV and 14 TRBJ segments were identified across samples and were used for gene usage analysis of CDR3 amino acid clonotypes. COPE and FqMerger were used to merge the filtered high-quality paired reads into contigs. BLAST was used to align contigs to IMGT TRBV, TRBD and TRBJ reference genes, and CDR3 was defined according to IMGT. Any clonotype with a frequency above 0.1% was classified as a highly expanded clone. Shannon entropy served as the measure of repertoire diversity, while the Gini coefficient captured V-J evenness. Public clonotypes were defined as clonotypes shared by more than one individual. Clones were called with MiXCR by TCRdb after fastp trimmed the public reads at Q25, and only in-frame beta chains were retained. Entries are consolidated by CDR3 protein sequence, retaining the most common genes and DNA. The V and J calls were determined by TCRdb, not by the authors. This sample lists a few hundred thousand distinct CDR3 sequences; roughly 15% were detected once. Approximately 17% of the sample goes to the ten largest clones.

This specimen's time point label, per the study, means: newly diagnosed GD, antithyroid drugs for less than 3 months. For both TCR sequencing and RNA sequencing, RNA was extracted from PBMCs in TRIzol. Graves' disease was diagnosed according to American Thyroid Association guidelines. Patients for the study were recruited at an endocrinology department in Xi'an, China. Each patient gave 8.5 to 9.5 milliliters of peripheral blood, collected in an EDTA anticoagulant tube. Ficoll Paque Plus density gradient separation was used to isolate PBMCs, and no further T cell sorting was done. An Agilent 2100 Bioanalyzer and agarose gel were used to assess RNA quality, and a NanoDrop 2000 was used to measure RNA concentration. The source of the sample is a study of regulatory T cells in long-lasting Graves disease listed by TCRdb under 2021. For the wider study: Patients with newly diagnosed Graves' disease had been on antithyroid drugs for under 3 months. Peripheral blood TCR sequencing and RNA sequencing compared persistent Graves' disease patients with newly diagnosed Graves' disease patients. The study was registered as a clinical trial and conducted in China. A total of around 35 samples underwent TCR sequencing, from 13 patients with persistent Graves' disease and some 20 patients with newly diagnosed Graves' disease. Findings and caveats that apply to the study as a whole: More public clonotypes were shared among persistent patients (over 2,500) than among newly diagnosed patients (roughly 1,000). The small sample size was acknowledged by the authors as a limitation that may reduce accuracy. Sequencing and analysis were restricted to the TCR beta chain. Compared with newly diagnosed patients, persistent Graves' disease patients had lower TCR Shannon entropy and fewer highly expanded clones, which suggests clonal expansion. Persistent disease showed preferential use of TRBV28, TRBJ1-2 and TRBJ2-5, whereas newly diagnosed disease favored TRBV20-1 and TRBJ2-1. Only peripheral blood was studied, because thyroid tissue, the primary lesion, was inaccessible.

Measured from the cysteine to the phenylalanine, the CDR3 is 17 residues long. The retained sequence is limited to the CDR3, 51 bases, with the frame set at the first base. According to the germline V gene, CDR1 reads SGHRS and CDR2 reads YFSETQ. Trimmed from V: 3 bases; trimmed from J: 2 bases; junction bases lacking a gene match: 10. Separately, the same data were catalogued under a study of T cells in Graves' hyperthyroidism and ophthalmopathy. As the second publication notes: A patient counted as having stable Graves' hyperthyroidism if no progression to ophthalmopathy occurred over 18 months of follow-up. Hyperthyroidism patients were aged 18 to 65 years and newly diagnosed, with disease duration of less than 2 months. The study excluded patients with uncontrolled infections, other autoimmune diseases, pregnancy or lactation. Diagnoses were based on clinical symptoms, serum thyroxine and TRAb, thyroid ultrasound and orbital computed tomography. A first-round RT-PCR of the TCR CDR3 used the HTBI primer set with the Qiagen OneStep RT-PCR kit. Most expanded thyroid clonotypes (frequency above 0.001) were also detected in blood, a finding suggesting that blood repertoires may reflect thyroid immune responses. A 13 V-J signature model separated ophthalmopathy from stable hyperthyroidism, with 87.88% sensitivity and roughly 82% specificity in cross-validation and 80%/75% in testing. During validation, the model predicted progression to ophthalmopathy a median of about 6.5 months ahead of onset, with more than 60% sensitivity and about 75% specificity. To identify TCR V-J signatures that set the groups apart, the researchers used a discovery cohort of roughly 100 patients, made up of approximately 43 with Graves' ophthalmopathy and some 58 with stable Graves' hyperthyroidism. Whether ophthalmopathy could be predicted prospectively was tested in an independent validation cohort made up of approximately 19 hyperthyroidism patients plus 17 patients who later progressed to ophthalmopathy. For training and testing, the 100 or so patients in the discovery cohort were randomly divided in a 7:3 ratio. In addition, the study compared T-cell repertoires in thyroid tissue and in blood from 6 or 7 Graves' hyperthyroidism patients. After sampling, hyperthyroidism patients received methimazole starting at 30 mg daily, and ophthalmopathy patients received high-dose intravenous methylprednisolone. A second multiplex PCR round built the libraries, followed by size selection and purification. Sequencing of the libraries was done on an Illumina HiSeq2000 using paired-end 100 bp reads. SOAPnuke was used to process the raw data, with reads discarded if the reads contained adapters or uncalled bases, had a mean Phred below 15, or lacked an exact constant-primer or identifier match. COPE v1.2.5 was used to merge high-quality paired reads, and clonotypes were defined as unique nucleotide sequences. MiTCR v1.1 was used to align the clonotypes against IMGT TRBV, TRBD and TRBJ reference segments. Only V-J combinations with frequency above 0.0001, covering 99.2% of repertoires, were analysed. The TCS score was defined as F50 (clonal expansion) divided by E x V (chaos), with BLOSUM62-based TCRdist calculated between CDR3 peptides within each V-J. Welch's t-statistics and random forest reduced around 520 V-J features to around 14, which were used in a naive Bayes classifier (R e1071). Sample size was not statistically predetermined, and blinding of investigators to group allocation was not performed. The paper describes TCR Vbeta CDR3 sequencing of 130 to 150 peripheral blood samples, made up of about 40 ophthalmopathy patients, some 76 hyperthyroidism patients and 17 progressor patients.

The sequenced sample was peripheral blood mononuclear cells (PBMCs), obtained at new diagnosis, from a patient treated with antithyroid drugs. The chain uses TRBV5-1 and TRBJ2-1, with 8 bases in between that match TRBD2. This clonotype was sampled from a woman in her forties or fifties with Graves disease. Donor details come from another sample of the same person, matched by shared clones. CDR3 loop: CASSSQNSGRPYNEQFF. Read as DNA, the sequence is TGCGCCAGCAGCTCCCAAAACAGCGGGAGACCCTACAATGAGCAGTTCTTC.